One and the same sample provided the 24 T cell receptor beta chains below, sequenced in a study of cytomegalovirus exposure and HLA in healthy donors. Some clones are missing from TCRdb's copy, which holds only in-frame ones; the method was immunoSEQ multiplex PCR. This sample has 150,000 to 200,000 clones, with around 88% found just once. The sequenced material came from PBMCs. The receptors were sampled from a young woman in good health and CMV-seronegative.

The chain combines TRBV19 with TRBJ1-4, with D tentatively TRBD1 (5 bases). Germline V gives CDR1 LNHDA, CDR2 SQIVND (reference sequence). The CDR3 covers 16 residues. The V end lost 2 bases, the J end lost 6 bases, and 16 bases lay between the germline ends. The chain's CDR3 is CASSISRGYGYEKLFF. The CDR3 nucleotides read TGTGCCAGTAGTATATCTAGGGGCTACGGTTATGAAAAACTGTTTTTT.

V is TRBV18 and J is TRBJ2-6; tentative D call: TRBD2 (5 bases). This CDR3 contains 16 residues. V was trimmed by 2 bases and J by 1 base, leaving 9 bases between them. Germline V lookup: CDR1 KGHSH, CDR2 LQKENI. CDR3 region: CASSPLPGSGANVLTF. The CDR3 bases are TGTGCCAGCTCACCATTACCGGGGTCTGGGGCCAACGTCCTGACTTTC.

This clone was counted a single time. The chain recombines TRBV30 with TRBJ1-1; unclear D gene. V was trimmed by 2 bases and J by 6 bases, leaving 10 bases between them. The germline gives CDR1 GTSNPN, CDR2 SVGIG (reference sequence). This CDR3 has 12 residues. Written as DNA, the CDR3 is TGTGCCTGGAGTCCAATCACAGCTGAAGCTTTCTTT. It encodes CAWSPITAEAFF.

Here the CDR3 DNA reads TGTGCCAGCAGCTTCAACTCTGGGGCCAACGTCCTGACTTTC. Its translation is CASSFNSGANVLTF. This chain links TRBV7-2 with TRBJ2-6; D not certain. Trimming took off 3 bases at V and 0 bases at J, with 3 bases between the two ends. The CDR3 is 14 amino acids. In germline, CDR1 is SGHTA, CDR2 FQGNSA.

The chain links TRBV19 to TRBJ2-1; 7 nucleotides match TRBD2. The trim removed 6 bases at V and 10 bases at J, leaving 6 bases unmatched. The CDR3 spans 12 residues. From germline, CDR1 is LNHDA and CDR2 SQIVND (reference sequence). The CDR3 region is CASRTQGGEQFF. CDR3 coding DNA: TGTGCCAGTAGAACCCAGGGAGGGGAGCAGTTCTTC.

The sample holds many counts of this clone. The rearrangement uses TRBV30 and TRBJ1-5, with TRBD1 matching 7 bases. Germline assignment: CDR1 GTSNPN and CDR2 SVGIG (reference sequence). The J segment lost 6 bases and the V segment lost 0 bases, leaving 2 bases of the junction unmatched. This CDR3 is 13 amino acids long. The CDR3 DNA sequence: TGTGCCTGGAGTGTACAGGGGTTTCAGCCCCAGCATTTT. Protein sequence: CAWSVQGFQPQHF.

The V gene is TRBV19, the J gene TRBJ2-7, with 9 nucleotides matching TRBD1. The germline gives CDR1 LNHDA, CDR2 SQIVND (reference sequence). V was pared by 0 bases and J by 5 bases, with 8 bases of the junction left unmatched. The CDR3 covers 16 residues. The CDR3 region has the DNA TGTGCCAGTAGTATAGACTCCGGGACAGGGTTAAACGAGCAGTACTTC. It specifies CASSIDSGTGLNEQYF.

The chain links TRBV14 to TRBJ2-3; TRBD2 matches 12 bases. Trimming cost V 6 bases and J 4 bases; bases outside gene matches: 5. The CDR3 is 15 residues long. Germline CDR1 and CDR2: SGHDN and FVKESK. The CDR3 protein is CASSRTSGNADTQYF. CDR3 sequence (DNA): TGTGCCAGCAGTCGGACTAGCGGGAACGCAGATACGCAGTATTTT.

V gene TRBV2 combines with J gene TRBJ1-2; 8 bases map to TRBD1. The germline gives CDR1 SNHLY, CDR2 FYNNEI. J was trimmed by 2 bases and V by 6 bases; bases with no gene match: 5. The CDR3 sequence is 14 residues long. This CDR3 is CASSDGQGNYGYTF. In nucleotides, the CDR3 is TGTGCCAGCAGCGACGGACAGGGAAACTATGGCTACACCTTC.

This chain joins TRBV2 and TRBJ1-1; TRBD1 matches at 8 bases. The trim removed 8 bases at V and 1 base at J, leaving 3 bases unmatched. This CDR3 region has 13 residues. Germline V gives CDR1 SNHLY, CDR2 FYNNEI. CDR3 residues: CASGGTGNTEAFF. CDR3 nucleotides: TGTGCCAGCGGAGGGACAGGGAACACTGAAGCTTTCTTT.

This chain uses TRBV14 with TRBJ1-2; 10 bases are shared with TRBD1. The CDR3 sequence is 15 residues long. Per germline, CDR1 SGHDN and CDR2 FVKESK. The V segment lost 1 base and the J segment 8 bases; nucleotides outside the gene matches: 7. The CDR3 spells CASSQGGQGRWGYTF. CDR3 sequence (DNA): TGTGCCAGCAGCCAAGGGGGACAGGGGCGCTGGGGCTACACCTTC. Full variable domain (rest looked up from reference TRBV14 and TRBJ1-2): EAGVTQFPSHSVIEKGQTVTLRCDPISGHDNLYWYRRVMGKEIKFLLHFVKESKQDESGMPNNRFLAERTGGTYSTLKVQPAELEDSGVYFCASSQGGQGRWGYTFGSGTRLTVV.

Only one count was recorded for this clone. The chain employs TRBV30 and TRBJ1-2; maybe TRBD1 (6 bases). CDR1 GTSNPN and CDR2 SVGIG come from the germline V gene (reference sequence). CDR3 length: 12 amino acids. Trimming pared 1 base from V and 6 bases from J, leaving 9 bases between. The CDR3 DNA reads as TGTGCCTGGAGTGGACAGGCGGATGGCTACACCTTC. Its translation is CAWSGQADGYTF.

V and J are TRBV29-1 and TRBJ2-7; 9 nucleotides line up with TRBD1. The junction had 5 bases not matched to a gene; V was cut back by 4 bases and J by 4 bases. Germline values: CDR1 SQVTM, CDR2 ANQGSEA. This CDR3 contains 13 residues. The CDR3 sequence is CSVGRDRAYEQYF. In DNA, the CDR3 is TGCAGCGTTGGCCGGGACAGGGCTTACGAGCAGTACTTC.

The sample holds one count of this clone. V and J are TRBV18 and TRBJ2-1; 10 bases map to TRBD1. Germline CDR1 reads KGHSH; CDR2 reads LQKENI. J was trimmed by 2 bases and V by 3 bases; bases with no gene match: 1. The CDR3 sequence is 15 residues long. The CDR3 here is CASSPGQGPYNEQFF. In DNA, the CDR3 is TGTGCCAGCTCACCGGGACAGGGGCCCTACAATGAGCAGTTCTTC. Drawing the rest from reference TRBV18 and TRBJ2-1, the complete variable domain is NAGVMQNPRHLVRRRGQEARLRCSPMKGHSHVYWYRQLPEEGLKFMVYLQKENIIDESGMPKERFSAEFPKEGPSILRIQQVVRGDSAAYFCASSPGQGPYNEQFFGPGTRLTVL.

J is TRBJ1-1 and V is TRBV28; D uncertain. CDR1 MDHEN and CDR2 SYDVKM come from the germline V gene. Trimming left V 4 bases short and J 8 bases short, with 14 bases between. CDR3 length: 13 amino acids. This chain's CDR3 is CASSSSGFMEAFF. CDR3 sequence (DNA): TGTGCCAGCAGTTCGTCCGGGTTTATGGAAGCTTTCTTT.

This clone is a singleton in its sample. This chain connects TRBV6-1 to TRBJ2-1; D remains unclear. Germline CDR1 is MNHNS and CDR2 is SASEGT. The CDR3 sequence is 12 residues long. V shed 6 bases and J shed 4 bases, with 7 bases lying between them. For the CDR3, the DNA is TGTGCCAGCAGGCCGGTTTACAATGAGCAGTTCTTC. It codes for CASRPVYNEQFF.

This chain connects TRBV19 to TRBJ2-2; TRBD2 matches at 7 bases. CDR1 is LNHDA, CDR2 SQIVND, per germline (reference sequence). Trimming removed 5 bases from V and 3 bases from J; junction bases left unmatched: 3. The CDR3 is 14 amino acids. The CDR3 spells CASSFLADTGELFF. The CDR3 DNA sequence: TGTGCCAGTAGTTTTCTAGCGGACACCGGGGAGCTGTTTTTT.

The V and J genes are TRBV7-9 and TRBJ1-2, with TRBD1 matching over 7 bases. CDR1 and CDR2 (germline): SEHNR, FQNEAQ (reference sequence). Trimming at V came to 8 bases and at J to 2 bases, leaving 8 bases not matched to a gene. The CDR3 extends over 14 amino acids. The CDR3 here is CASGLTGENYGYTF. The CDR3 coding sequence is TGTGCCAGCGGGCTTACAGGGGAGAACTATGGCTACACCTTC.

The V and J genes are TRBV30 and TRBJ1-2; D is undetermined. The CDR3 runs 14 residues. In germline, CDR1 is GTSNPN, CDR2 SVGIG (reference sequence). V dropped 0 bases and J dropped 4 bases, with 12 bases sitting between them. The CDR3: CAWSVSGSGYGYTF. CDR3 nucleotide sequence: TGTGCCTGGAGTGTTTCCGGGTCCGGCTATGGCTACACCTTC.

The V call is TRBV6-1, the J call TRBJ1-3, with D unresolved. CDR1 is MNHNS and CDR2 is SASEGT in the germline V gene. This CDR3 is built from 13 residues. V dropped 2 bases and J dropped 4 bases, with 6 bases sitting between them. CDR3 in amino acids: CASSESHGNTIYF. The CDR3 DNA reads TGTGCCAGCAGTGAAAGCCACGGAAACACCATATATTTT.

This chain connects TRBV7-6 to TRBJ2-7; 7 bases agree with TRBD1. CDR3 length equals 13 residues. Germline CDR1 and CDR2: SGHVS and FNYEAQ. V lost 1 base and J lost 6; bases outside the gene matches: 3. The CDR3 reads CASSLVQGVEQYF. CDR3 DNA: TGTGCCAGCAGCTTAGTTCAGGGGGTCGAGCAGTACTTC.

J is TRBJ1-5 and V is TRBV25-1, with 8 bases fitting TRBD1. The V and J ends lost 4 bases and 4 bases, in that order; junction bases with no gene match: 9. CDR1 and CDR2 from the germline V gene are MGHDK and SYGVNS. The length of the CDR3 is 16 residues. The CDR3 here is CASSASDRAPNQPQHF. The CDR3 DNA is TGTGCCAGCAGTGCCTCGGACAGGGCACCGAATCAGCCCCAGCATTTT. The whole variable domain, filled in from reference TRBV25-1 and TRBJ1-5, reads EADIYQTPRYLVIGTGKKITLECSQTMGHDKMYWYQQDPGMELHLIHYSYGVNSTEKGDLSSESTVSRIRTEHFPLTLESARPSHTSQYLCASSASDRAPNQPQHFGDGTRLSIL.

The V gene is TRBV27, the J gene TRBJ2-5; D might be TRBD2 (6 bases). V dropped 3 bases and J dropped 3 bases, with 8 bases sitting between them. The CDR3 is 13 residues long. The germline gives CDR1 MNHEY, CDR2 SMNVEV (reference sequence). The CDR3: CASSLGGKETQYF. In nucleotides, the CDR3 is TGTGCCAGCAGTTTGGGCGGGAAAGAGACCCAGTACTTC.

This clone has a single count. This chain links TRBV10-3 with TRBJ1-3; 7 nucleotides align to TRBD1. Germline V gives CDR1 ENHRY, CDR2 SYGVKD. J gave up 4 bases and V 10 bases, and 7 bases lay outside the gene matches. The CDR3 runs to 13 residues. The CDR3 protein is CATGQVTGNTIYF. CDR3 sequence (DNA): TGTGCCACAGGACAGGTGACAGGAAACACCATATATTTT.